Presented here are 17 T cell receptor beta chains from one specimen sequenced in a study of OX40 agonist ivuxolimab in advanced cancers. Here immunoSEQ multiplex PCR was the method, and the copy in TCRdb shows in-frame clones only, minus some. The sample contains 50,000 to 80,000 clones, roughly 86% of which appear only once. Sequenced material: CD4+ or CD8+ T cells sorted from blood, taken in a trial of the OX40 agonist ivuxolimab. Receptors originate from an adult with an advanced solid tumor such as melanoma, head and neck, liver or kidney cancer.

This clone was seen just once. The V call is TRBV6-5, the J call TRBJ1-2; no clear D. Trimming cost V 5 bases and J 7 bases, with 17 bases left between them. There are 14 residues in the CDR3. Germline V gene data show CDR1 as MNHEY and CDR2 as SVGAGI. CDR3 amino acids: CASSEGGLWGGYTF. The CDR3 bases are TGTGCCAGCAGTGAAGGCGGACTCTGGGGTGGCTACACCTTC.

The genes are TRBV28 and TRBJ2-7; D gene ambiguous. There are 12 residues in the CDR3. Germline V gives CDR1 MDHEN, CDR2 SYDVKM. V dropped 1 base and J dropped 3 bases, with 4 bases sitting between them. This chain's CDR3 is CASSLYSYEQYF. In nucleotides, the CDR3 is TGTGCCAGCAGTTTATACAGCTACGAGCAGTACTTC.

The rearrangement links TRBV2 to TRBJ1-5; 7 positions agree with TRBD1. CDR1 is SNHLY, CDR2 FYNNEI, per germline. The V gene end was trimmed by 8 bases and the J gene end by 6 bases; junction bases not matched to a gene: 10. The CDR3 loop spans 14 amino acids. The CDR3 loop reads CASRLRGPGQPQHF. DNA for the CDR3: TGTGCCAGCCGTTTGAGGGGGCCCGGTCAGCCCCAGCATTTT.

This chain uses TRBV2 with TRBJ1-1; no definite D call. There are 11 residues in the CDR3. The germline gives CDR1 SNHLY, CDR2 FYNNEI. In DNA, the CDR3 is TGTGCGACTTCAGGAGGGCGGTTACCTTTCTTT. This gives the protein CATSGGRLPFF.

J is TRBJ2-5 and V is TRBV5-1; 8 positions agree with TRBD1. The J segment lost 5 bases and the V segment lost 4 bases, leaving 10 bases of the junction unmatched. The germline gives CDR1 SGHRS, CDR2 YFSETQ. CDR3 length: 15 amino acids. CDR3 residues: CASSPRGREMETQYF. For the CDR3, the DNA is TGCGCCAGCAGCCCCAGGGGGCGCGAGATGGAGACCCAGTACTTC. Drawing the rest from reference TRBV5-1 and TRBJ2-5, the complete variable domain is KAGVTQTPRYLIKTRGQQVTLSCSPISGHRSVSWYQQTPGQGLQFLFEYFSETQRNKGNFPGRFSGRQFSNSRSEMNVSTLELGDSALYLCASSPRGREMETQYFGPGTRLLVL.

This chain connects TRBV28 to TRBJ1-4, with unresolved D. V lost 3 bases and J lost 6, with 8 bases in between. The CDR3 spans 13 residues. Germline lookup yields CDR1 MDHEN and CDR2 SYDVKM. The DNA of the CDR3 is TGTGCCAGCAGTTTGGGAGGATATGAAAAACTGTTTTTT. It codes for CASSLGGYEKLFF.

The chain combines TRBV19 with TRBJ1-1, with a possible D match to TRBD1 (6 bases). The CDR3 length is 14 residues. V was trimmed by 1 base and J by 4 bases, leaving 10 bases between them. Looked up from germline, CDR1 is LNHDA and CDR2 is SQIVND (reference sequence). The CDR3, as DNA: TGTGCCAGTAGTATAGTAACAGGGAGCACTGAAGCTTTCTTT. It encodes CASSIVTGSTEAFF. The complete variable domain, with remaining parts taken from reference TRBV19 and TRBJ1-1, reads DGGITQSPKYLFRKEGQNVTLSCEQNLNHDAMYWYRQDPGQGLRLIYYSQIVNDFQKGDIAEGYSVSREKKESFPLTVTSAQKNPTAFYLCASSIVTGSTEAFFGQGTRLTVV.

This chain connects TRBV7-2 to TRBJ2-1, with D possibly being TRBD1 (6 bases). V lost 0 bases to trimming and J lost 9 bases, with 9 bases between them. Per the germline V gene, CDR1 is SGHTA and CDR2 is FQGNSA. This CDR3 has 13 amino acids. The CDR3 spells CASSLARGIEQFF. The CDR3 nucleotides are TGTGCCAGCAGCTTAGCCAGGGGAATTGAGCAGTTCTTC. The entire variable domain, with the rest obtained from reference TRBV7-2 and TRBJ2-1, is as follows: GAGVSQSPSNKVTEKGKDVELRCDPISGHTALYWYRQSLGQGLEFLIYFQGNSAPDKSGLPSDRFSAERTGGSVSTLTIQRTQQEDSAVYLCASSLARGIEQFFGPGTRLTVL.

This chain uses TRBV6-5 with TRBJ1-1, with D uncertain. V gave up 5 bases and J gave up 5 bases, with 15 bases separating them. Per germline, CDR1 MNHEY and CDR2 SVGAGI. CDR3 length equals 14 residues. The CDR3 here is CASSKALVRTEAFF. Here the CDR3 DNA reads TGTGCCAGCAGTAAGGCCCTGGTAAGAACTGAAGCTTTCTTT.

The chain has TRBV5-8 and TRBJ2-4, with 8 bases lining up with TRBD1. Germline V gene data show CDR1 as SGHTS and CDR2 as YDEGEE. J was trimmed by 3 bases and V by 0 bases; bases with no gene match: 5. The CDR3 totals 16 residues. CDR3 loop: CASSLETDRDKNIQYF. As DNA, the CDR3 is TGTGCCAGCAGCTTGGAGACGGACAGGGACAAAAACATTCAGTACTTC.

The chain is built from TRBV7-8 and TRBJ1-2, with 9 positions matching TRBD1. CDR3 length: 14 residues. The germline CDR1 and CDR2 sequences are SGHVS and FQNEAQ. The trim removed 1 base at V and 4 bases at J, leaving 1 base unmatched. The CDR3: CASSLEQGAYGYTF. The CDR3 DNA reads as TGTGCCAGCAGCTTAGAACAGGGGGCCTATGGCTACACCTTC.

This CDR3 is CASSLNRGNEQYF. CDR3 DNA sequence: TGTGCCAGCAGCTTAAACAGGGGAAACGAGCAGTACTTC. This sequence joins TRBV7-2 and TRBJ2-7; TRBD1 matches at 7 bases. In germline, CDR1 is SGHTA, CDR2 FQGNSA. J lost 5 bases, V lost 2 bases, and 3 bases had no gene match. The CDR3 has 13 amino acids.

The chain has TRBV27 and TRBJ2-2; D is unclear. The V gene lost 2 bases and the J gene lost 3 bases, with 7 bases spanning the gap. There are 14 residues in the CDR3. Per the germline V gene, CDR1 is MNHEY and CDR2 is SMNVEV (reference sequence). CDR3 DNA: TGTGCCAGCAGTTTAAGGAGATACACCGGGGAGCTGTTTTTT. Its protein product is CASSLRRYTGELFF.

This clone has just a few counts. V gene TRBV5-4 combines with J gene TRBJ1-2, with TRBD1 matching 9 bases. V lost 0 bases to trimming and J lost 8 bases; unmatched junction nucleotides: 8. Germline lookup yields CDR1 SGHNT and CDR2 YYREEE (reference sequence). There are 15 residues in the CDR3. In nucleotides, the CDR3 is TGTGCCAGCAGCTTGGCCGGGACAGGGAACGGCGGCTACACCTTC. This sequence encodes CASSLAGTGNGGYTF.

The chain carries TRBV11-2 and TRBJ2-5; possible D gene TRBD1, 6 bases. CDR1 and CDR2 from the germline V gene are SGHAT and FQNNGV. With 8 bases removed from V and 5 bases from J, the gap between germline ends came to 15 bases. CDR3 length: 13 residues. CDR3 amino acids: CASVHREGETQYF. CDR3 bases: TGTGCCAGCGTCCACAGGGAAGGGGAGACCCAGTACTTC.

This clone came up once. The rearrangement uses TRBV10-3 and TRBJ2-1, with 7 bases fitting TRBD2. This CDR3 is 16 amino acids long. V trimming: 4 bases; J trimming: 0 bases; junction bases outside the gene matches: 6. Per the germline V gene, CDR1 is ENHRY and CDR2 is SYGVKD. CDR3: CAISGPGTNSYNEQFF. In nucleotides, the CDR3 is TGTGCCATCAGTGGCCCCGGGACTAACTCCTACAATGAGCAGTTCTTC.

The chain uses TRBV6-5 and TRBJ2-7; D uncertain. Per the germline V gene, CDR1 is MNHEY and CDR2 is SVGAGI. The CDR3 runs 13 residues. The V gene lost 8 bases and the J gene lost 12 bases, with 23 bases spanning the gap. The CDR3: CASQSRPGDQRYF. The CDR3 DNA sequence: TGTGCCAGCCAGAGCCGCCCCGGAGATCAGAGGTACTTC.